This T cell receptor (beta chain) was recorded in a study of shared clonotypes between healthy human individuals. Study in general: Every donor yielded three CD4 naive, three CD4 memory, two CD8 naive and one CD8 memory plate.

Notes on this clone: Its target is not known.

The V gene end was trimmed by 5 bases and the J gene end by 7 bases; junction bases not matched to a gene: 11. This CDR3 is built from 16 residues. CDR1 and CDR2 from the germline V gene are MDHEN and SYDVKM. Profiled with immunoSEQ multiplex PCR; TCRdb holds only in-frame clones, not every one. Of roughly 1,000,000 clones listed, around 82% are singletons. The study, taken as a whole, reports: The study sampled only blood, and tissue repertoires likely differ. The authors expected sequencing depth to affect clonotype sharing among donors.

The specimen sequenced was memory CD4+ T cells from PBMCs. The subset denotes: CD45RA-negative fraction. This receptor was taken from a man aged 18 to 30 in good health. Some clones in this sample may be carry-over from other donors' samples. The chain has TRBV28 and TRBJ1-4; 9 nucleotides agree with TRBD1. CDR3 sequence (DNA): TGTGCCAGCAGTCCAGGGTTGGGGACAGGGAGTGAAAAACTGTTTTTT. Protein sequence: CASSPGLGTGSEKLFF.